This record looks at one T cell receptor beta chain sequence and its context. What it binds is unknown. Here immunoSEQ multiplex PCR was the method, and the copy in TCRdb shows in-frame clones only, minus some. The top ten clones hold 2% to 2.5% of a sample with 300,000 to 350,000 clones, approximately 86% of them seen once. As for treatment: some 20 received Ad26.COV2.S at low or high dose, single or two shots; 5 received placebo; per-sample allocation not given. Sampling was performed 63 days after the first vaccine or placebo injection. The sample originates from a study of Ad26.COV2.S vaccination and SARS-CoV-2 variants. The wider study: A COV1001 Ad26.COV2.S trial-arm participant provided the sample. Intramuscularly, Ad26.COV2.S was given either once or twice, 56 days apart.

The germline V gene encodes CDR1 SGDLS and CDR2 YYNGEE. The CDR3 length is 16 residues. Deletions cut 0 bases from V and 0 bases from J, with 10 bases between. Study-level points and caveats: Comparability of non-spike TCR breadth was observed across vaccine and placebo recipients.

V is TRBV9 and J is TRBJ2-1; D gene uncertain. The TCR originated in a person between 18 and 65 years old who received the Ad26.COV2.S COVID-19 vaccine or a placebo. The material sequenced was peripheral blood, taken in a trial of Ad26.COV2.S vaccine versus placebo. CDR3 sequence: CASSVAGVSSYNEQFF. The CDR3, as DNA: TGTGCCAGCAGCGTAGCAGGCGTGAGCTCCTACAATGAGCAGTTCTTC.